These 10 T cell receptor beta chains came from one sample sequenced in a study of human T cells and chemical hapten exposure. TCRdb processed the RACE reads anew with MiXCR; each CDR3 protein has one entry. The sample has roughly 100,000 distinct CDR3 sequences, 9% to 15% seen once. Sample time point: pre-sensitization, week 0. Treatment: therapeutic diphenylcyclopropenone sensitization with weekly scalp DPC. Sequences were derived from whole blood, sampled in connection with sensitization to the hapten diphenylcyclopropenone (DPC). The receptors were sampled from a woman aged 45-65 years with alopecia areata. Some clones in this sample may be carry-over from other donors' samples.

The J gene is TRBJ2-1, the V gene TRBV12-3 or TRBV12-4; D unresolved. Trimming pared 6 bases from V and 4 bases from J, leaving 13 bases between. This CDR3 region has 14 residues. DNA for the CDR3: TGTGCCAGCAGCCCCAGAGCAGCGTACAATGAGCAGTTCTTC. Its translation is CASSPRAAYNEQFF.

Many counts were recorded for this clonotype. The V and J genes are TRBV18 and TRBJ2-7; TRBD1 or TRBD2 may be the D gene (5 bases each). This CDR3 comprises 15 residues. Trimming took off 2 bases at V and 6 bases at J, with 17 bases between the two ends. From germline, CDR1 is KGHSH and CDR2 LQKENI. The CDR3 protein is CASSPDEGLYGEQYF. The CDR3 DNA sequence: TGTGCCAGCTCACCAGATGAGGGGCTGTACGGCGAGCAGTACTTC.

With respect to this clonotype: This likely comes from a read error, as the CDR3 has no conserved phenylalanine or tryptophan at its end. The CDR3 nucleotides read TGTGCCAGCAGTTCCGGACAGCCAGTCTACGAGCAGTACTCC. Translation gives CASSSGQPVYEQYS. The V and J genes are TRBV28 and TRBJ2-7, with D tentatively TRBD1 (6 bases). Germline values: CDR1 MDHEN, CDR2 SYDVKM. The CDR3 extends over 14 amino acids. V was shortened by 4 bases and J by 3 bases, with 13 bases between the two germline ends.

This clonotype was detected ten times or more. The chain combines TRBV7-2 with TRBJ2-4, with D possibly being TRBD1 (6 bases). Trimming stripped 3 bases from V and 5 bases from J, with 8 bases between. The CDR3 covers 13 residues. Germline lookup yields CDR1 SGHTA and CDR2 FQGNSA. CDR3 DNA sequence: TGTGCCAGCAGCTTTAAGGGGGAAAACATTCAGTACTTC. This gives the protein CASSFKGENIQYF.

The chain carries TRBV12-3 or TRBV12-4 and TRBJ2-7; TRBD1 matches at 7 bases. V trimming: 1 base; J trimming: 7 bases; junction bases outside the gene matches: 22. CDR3 length: 19 amino acids. CDR3 sequence: CASSLDRGAVVGSIREQYF. CDR3 in DNA: TGTGCCAGCAGTTTAGACAGGGGCGCAGTTGTCGGCTCCATTCGGGAGCAGTACTTC.

This clonotype was seen a handful of times. J is TRBJ1-1 and V is TRBV6-2 or TRBV6-3; D gene unclear. Germline assignment: CDR1 MNHEY and CDR2 SVGEGT. The CDR3 is 15 residues long. Trimming pared 2 bases from V and 1 base from J, leaving 11 bases between. CDR3 DNA sequence: TGTGCCAGCAGTTACACCCGCCTGGGGAACACTGAAGCTTTCTTT. As protein: CASSYTRLGNTEAFF.

This clonotype was recorded a few times. The chain joins TRBV5-8 to TRBJ2-2, with 9 bases fitting TRBD1. The CDR3 consists of 17 residues. Germline CDR1 is SGHTS and CDR2 is YDEGEE. The junction had 11 bases not matched to a gene; V was cut back by 1 base and J by 7 bases. CDR3 amino acids: CASSLQTGTGIVGELFF. Here the CDR3 DNA reads TGTGCCAGCAGCTTGCAAACCGGGACAGGGATTGTCGGGGAGCTGTTTTTT.

This clonotype was picked up many times. The chain couples TRBV7-9 to TRBJ1-1; no reliable D call. CDR3 length: 14 residues. Trimming removed 1 base from V and 1 base from J, with 7 bases in between. The germline V gene encodes CDR1 SEHNR and CDR2 FQNEAQ (reference sequence). The CDR3 DNA sequence: TGTGCCAGCAGCTTAGAACCTGCGAACACTGAAGCTTTCTTT. This codes for CASSLEPANTEAFF.

This clonotype has ten or more counts. The chain recombines TRBV12-3 or TRBV12-4 with TRBJ2-2; TRBD1 matches at 10 bases. This CDR3 contains 14 residues. V gave up 7 bases and J gave up 9 bases; unmatched junction bases: 8. The CDR3 DNA reads TGTGCCAGCACCGAACGGGACAGGGGCCGGGAGCTGTTTTTT. Translation gives CASTERDRGRELFF.

This clonotype has a handful of counts. J is TRBJ1-2 and V is TRBV4-2; D gene ambiguous. The germline V gene has CDR1 LGHNA and CDR2 YNFKEQ. V was trimmed by 0 bases and J by 0 bases, leaving 11 bases between them. This CDR3 spans 16 amino acids. The CDR3 sequence is CASSQDRGRANYGYTF. DNA for the CDR3: TGTGCCAGCAGCCAAGATCGAGGTAGAGCTAACTATGGCTACACCTTC.